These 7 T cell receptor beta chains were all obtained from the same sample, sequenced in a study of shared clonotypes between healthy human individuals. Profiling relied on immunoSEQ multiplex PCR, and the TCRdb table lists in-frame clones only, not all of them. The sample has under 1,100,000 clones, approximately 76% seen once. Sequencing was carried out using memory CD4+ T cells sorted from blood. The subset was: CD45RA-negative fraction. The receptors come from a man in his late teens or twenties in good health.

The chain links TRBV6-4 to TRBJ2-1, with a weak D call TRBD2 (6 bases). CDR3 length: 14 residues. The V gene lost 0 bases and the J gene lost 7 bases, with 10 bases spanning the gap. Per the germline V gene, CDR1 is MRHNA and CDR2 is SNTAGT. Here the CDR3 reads CASSDSEGRNEQFF. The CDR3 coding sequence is TGTGCCAGCAGTGACTCGGAGGGCCGGAATGAGCAGTTCTTC.

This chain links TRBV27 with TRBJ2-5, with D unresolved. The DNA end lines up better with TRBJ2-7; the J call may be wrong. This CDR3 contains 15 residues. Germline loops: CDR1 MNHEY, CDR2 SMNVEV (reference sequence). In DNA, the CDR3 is TGTGCCAGCAGTTTGGGGTCACTCGGCCCCTACGAGCAGTACTTC. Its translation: CASSLGSLGPYEQYF.

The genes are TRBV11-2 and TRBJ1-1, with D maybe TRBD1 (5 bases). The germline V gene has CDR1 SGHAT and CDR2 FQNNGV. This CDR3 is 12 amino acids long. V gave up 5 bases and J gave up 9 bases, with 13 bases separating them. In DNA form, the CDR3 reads TGTGCCAGCAGCCCGCAGGGCGTTAAAGCTTTCTTT. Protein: CASSPQGVKAFF.

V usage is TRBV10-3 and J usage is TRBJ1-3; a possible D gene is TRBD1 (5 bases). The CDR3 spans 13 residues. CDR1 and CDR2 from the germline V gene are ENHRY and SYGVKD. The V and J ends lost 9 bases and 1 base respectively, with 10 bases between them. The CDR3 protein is CAILEGSGNTIYF. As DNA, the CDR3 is TGTGCCATACTAGAGGGGTCTGGAAACACCATATATTTT.

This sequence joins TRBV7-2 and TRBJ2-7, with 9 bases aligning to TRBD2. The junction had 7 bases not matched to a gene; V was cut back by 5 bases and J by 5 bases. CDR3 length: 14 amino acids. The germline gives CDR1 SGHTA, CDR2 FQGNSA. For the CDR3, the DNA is TGTGCCAGCAGCCATAGCGGGAGAACGGACGAGCAGTACTTC. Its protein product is CASSHSGRTDEQYF.

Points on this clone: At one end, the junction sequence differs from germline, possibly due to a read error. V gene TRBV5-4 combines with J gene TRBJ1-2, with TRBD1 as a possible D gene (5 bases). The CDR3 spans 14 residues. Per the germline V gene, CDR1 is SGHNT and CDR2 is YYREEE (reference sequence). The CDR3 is CASSQDTGFGARTF. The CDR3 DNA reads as TGCGCCAGCAGCCAAGATACCGGGTTTGGGGCCCGCACCTTC.

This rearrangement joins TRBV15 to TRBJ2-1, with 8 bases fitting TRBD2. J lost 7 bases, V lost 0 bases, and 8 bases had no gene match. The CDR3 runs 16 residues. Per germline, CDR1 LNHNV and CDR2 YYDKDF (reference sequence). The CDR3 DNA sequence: TGTGCCACCAGCAGAGATCAAGCGGGAGTCCGAAATGAGCAGTTCTTC. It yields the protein CATSRDQAGVRNEQFF.